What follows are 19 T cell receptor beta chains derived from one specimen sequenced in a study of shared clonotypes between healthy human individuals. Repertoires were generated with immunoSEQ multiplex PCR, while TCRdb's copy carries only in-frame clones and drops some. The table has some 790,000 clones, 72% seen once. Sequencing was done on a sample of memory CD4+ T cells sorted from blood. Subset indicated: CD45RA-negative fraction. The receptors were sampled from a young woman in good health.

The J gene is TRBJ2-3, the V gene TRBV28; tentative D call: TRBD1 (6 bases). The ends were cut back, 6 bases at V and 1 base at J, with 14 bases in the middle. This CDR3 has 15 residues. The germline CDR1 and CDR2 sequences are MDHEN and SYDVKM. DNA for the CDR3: TGTGCCAGCAGGCCACCGGGACAACGCACAGATACGCAGTATTTT. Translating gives CASRPPGQRTDTQYF.

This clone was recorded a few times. The CDR3 here is CASSGRTGNGELFF. CDR3 sequence (DNA): TGTGCCAGCAGCGGGCGGACAGGGAACGGGGAGCTGTTTTTT. The rearrangement joins TRBV11-3 to TRBJ2-2; 8 positions agree with TRBD1. Germline V CDR1 and CDR2: SGHNT, YENEEA. Trimming removed 5 bases from V and 7 bases from J; junction bases left unmatched: 6. The CDR3 totals 14 residues.

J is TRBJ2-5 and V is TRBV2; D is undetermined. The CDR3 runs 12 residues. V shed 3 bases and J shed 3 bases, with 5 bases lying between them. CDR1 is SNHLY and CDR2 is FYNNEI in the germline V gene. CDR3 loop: CASSDREETQYF. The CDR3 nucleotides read TGTGCCAGCAGTGACAGAGAAGAGACCCAGTACTTC.

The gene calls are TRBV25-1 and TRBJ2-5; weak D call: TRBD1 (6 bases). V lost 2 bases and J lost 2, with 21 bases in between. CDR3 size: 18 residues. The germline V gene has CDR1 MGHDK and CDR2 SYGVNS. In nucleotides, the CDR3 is TGTGCCAGCAGTGAACTTAGGGGTTCAGGGGACGGTCAAGAGACCCAGTACTTC. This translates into CASSELRGSGDGQETQYF.

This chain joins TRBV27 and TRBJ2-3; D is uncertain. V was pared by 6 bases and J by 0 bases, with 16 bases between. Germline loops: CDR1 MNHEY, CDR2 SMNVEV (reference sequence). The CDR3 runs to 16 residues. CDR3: CASSTKAAVSTDTQYF. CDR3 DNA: TGTGCCAGCAGCACTAAGGCGGCAGTTAGCACAGATACGCAGTATTTT.

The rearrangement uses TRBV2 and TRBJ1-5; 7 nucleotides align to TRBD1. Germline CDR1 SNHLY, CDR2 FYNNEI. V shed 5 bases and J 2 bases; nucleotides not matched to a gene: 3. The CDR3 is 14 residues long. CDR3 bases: TGTGCCAGCAGTTCCACAGGGGGCAATCAGCCCCAGCATTTT. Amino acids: CASSSTGGNQPQHF.

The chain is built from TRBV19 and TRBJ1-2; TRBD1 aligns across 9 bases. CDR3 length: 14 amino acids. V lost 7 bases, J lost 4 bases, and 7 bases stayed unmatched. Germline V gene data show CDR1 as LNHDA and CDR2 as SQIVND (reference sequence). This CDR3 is CASTRDRDTYGYTF. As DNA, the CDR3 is TGTGCCAGTACTCGGGACAGGGACACCTATGGCTACACCTTC.

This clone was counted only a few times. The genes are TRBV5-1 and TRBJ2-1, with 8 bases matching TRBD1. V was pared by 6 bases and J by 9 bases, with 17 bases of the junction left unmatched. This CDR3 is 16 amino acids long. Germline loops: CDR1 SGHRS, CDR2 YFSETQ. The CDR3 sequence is CASTLSPGGSASEQFF. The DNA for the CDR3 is TGCGCCAGCACCCTCTCCCCAGGGGGCTCTGCCAGTGAGCAGTTCTTC. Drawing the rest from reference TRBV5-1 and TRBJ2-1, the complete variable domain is KAGVTQTPRYLIKTRGQQVTLSCSPISGHRSVSWYQQTPGQGLQFLFEYFSETQRNKGNFPGRFSGRQFSNSRSEMNVSTLELGDSALYLCASTLSPGGSASEQFFGPGTRLTVL.

The CDR3 DNA sequence: TGTGCCAGCAGCGCGGGACTAGGAGGGGGCTACAATGAGCAGTTCTTC. Translating it yields CASSAGLGGGYNEQFF. The chain carries TRBV5-4 and TRBJ2-1, with 8 bases lining up with TRBD2. CDR3 length: 16 amino acids. Losses at the gene ends were 4 bases for V and 3 bases for J; bases not matched to a gene: 9. The germline CDR1 and CDR2 sequences are SGHNT and YYREEE (reference sequence).

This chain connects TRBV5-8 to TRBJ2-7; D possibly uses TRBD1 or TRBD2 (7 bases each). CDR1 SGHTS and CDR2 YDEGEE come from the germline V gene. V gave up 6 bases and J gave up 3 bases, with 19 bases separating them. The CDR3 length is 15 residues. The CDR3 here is CASTRQGGTVYEQYF. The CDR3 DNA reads TGTGCCAGCACCCGCCAGGGAGGGACAGTCTACGAGCAGTACTTC.

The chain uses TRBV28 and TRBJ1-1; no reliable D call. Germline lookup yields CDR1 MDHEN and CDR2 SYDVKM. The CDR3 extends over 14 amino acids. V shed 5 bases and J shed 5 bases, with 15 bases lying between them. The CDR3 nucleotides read TGTGCCAGCAGTGCCTATGAGGGTCGGACTGAAGCTTTCTTT. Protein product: CASSAYEGRTEAFF.

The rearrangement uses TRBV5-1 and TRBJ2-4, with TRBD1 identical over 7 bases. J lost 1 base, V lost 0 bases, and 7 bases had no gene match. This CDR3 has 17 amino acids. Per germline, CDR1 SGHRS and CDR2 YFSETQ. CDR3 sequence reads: CASSLAQTGSAKNIQYF. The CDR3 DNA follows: TGCGCCAGCAGCTTGGCCCAGACAGGGAGCGCCAAAAACATTCAGTACTTC.

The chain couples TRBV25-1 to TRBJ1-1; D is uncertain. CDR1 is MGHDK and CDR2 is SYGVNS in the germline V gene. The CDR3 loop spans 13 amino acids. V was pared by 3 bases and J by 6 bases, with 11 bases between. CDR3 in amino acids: CASSDPPGSEAFF. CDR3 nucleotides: TGTGCCAGCAGTGACCCCCCCGGATCTGAAGCTTTCTTT. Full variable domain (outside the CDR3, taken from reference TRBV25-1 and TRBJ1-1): EADIYQTPRYLVIGTGKKITLECSQTMGHDKMYWYQQDPGMELHLIHYSYGVNSTEKGDLSSESTVSRIRTEHFPLTLESARPSHTSQYLCASSDPPGSEAFFGQGTRLTVV.

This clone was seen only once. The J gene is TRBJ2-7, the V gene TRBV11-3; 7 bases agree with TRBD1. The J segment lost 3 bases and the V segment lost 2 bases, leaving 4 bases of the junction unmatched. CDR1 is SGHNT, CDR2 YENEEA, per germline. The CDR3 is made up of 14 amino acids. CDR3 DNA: TGTGCCAGCAGCTTACTGGGGACAGTCTACGAGCAGTACTTC. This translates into CASSLLGTVYEQYF.

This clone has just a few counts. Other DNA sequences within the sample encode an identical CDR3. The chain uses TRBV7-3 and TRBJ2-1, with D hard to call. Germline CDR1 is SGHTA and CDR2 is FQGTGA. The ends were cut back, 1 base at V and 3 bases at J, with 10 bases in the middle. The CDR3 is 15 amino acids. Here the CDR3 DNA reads TGTGCCAGCAGCTTAAGCACGAGTCTCTACAATGAGCAGTTCTTC. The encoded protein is CASSLSTSLYNEQFF.

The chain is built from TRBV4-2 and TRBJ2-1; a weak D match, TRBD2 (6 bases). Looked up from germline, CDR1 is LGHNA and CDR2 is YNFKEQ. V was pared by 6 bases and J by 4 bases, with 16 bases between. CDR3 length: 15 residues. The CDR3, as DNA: TGTGCCAGCAGGGAGGGATCAGGGAGGTACAATGAGCAGTTCTTC. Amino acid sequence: CASREGSGRYNEQFF.

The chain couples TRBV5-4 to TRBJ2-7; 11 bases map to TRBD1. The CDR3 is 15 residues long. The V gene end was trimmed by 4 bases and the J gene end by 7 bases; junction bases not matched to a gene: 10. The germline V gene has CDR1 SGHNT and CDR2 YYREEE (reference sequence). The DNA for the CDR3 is TGTGCCAGCAGCCGGATACCGGGACAGGGGGGGGAGCAGTACTTC. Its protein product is CASSRIPGQGGEQYF.

The CDR3 spells CASRPWTGGFYEQYF. The CDR3 DNA reads as TGTGCCAGCAGGCCCTGGACAGGGGGTTTTTACGAGCAGTACTTC. The chain couples TRBV28 to TRBJ2-7; 10 nucleotides match TRBD1. The germline CDR1 and CDR2 sequences are MDHEN and SYDVKM. The CDR3 runs to 15 residues. V lost 6 bases to trimming and J lost 4 bases; unmatched junction nucleotides: 9. The entire variable domain, with the rest obtained from reference TRBV28 and TRBJ2-7, is as follows: DVKVTQSSRYLVKRTGEKVFLECVQDMDHENMFWYRQDPGLGLRLIYFSYDVKMKEKGDIPEGYSVSREKKERFSLILESASTNQTSMYLCASRPWTGGFYEQYFGPGTRLTVT.

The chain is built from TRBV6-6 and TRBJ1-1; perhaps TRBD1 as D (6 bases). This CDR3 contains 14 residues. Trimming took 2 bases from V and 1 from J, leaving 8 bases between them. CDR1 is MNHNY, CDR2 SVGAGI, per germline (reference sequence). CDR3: CASSYLGQNTEAFF. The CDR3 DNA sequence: TGTGCCAGCAGTTACCTGGGACAGAACACTGAAGCTTTCTTT.